This T cell receptor beta chain appears in the sequencing data of a study of blood T cell repertoires in COVID-19. Overall study: Samples taken during acute and convalescent COVID-19 were collected in the United States, Italy and Spain. T cells, B-cell-depleted T cells, or PBMCs provided the cDNA or gDNA that served as material.

Germline values: CDR1 LNHDA, CDR2 SQIVND (reference sequence). The J segment lost 1 base and the V segment lost 7 bases, leaving 10 bases of the junction unmatched. The CDR3 runs to 16 residues. In the study's own analysis: For nucleated cells, counts were estimated from reference gene primer amplification. The data were produced by immunoSEQ multiplex PCR, yet TCRdb's version contains in-frame clones alone and is incomplete. D and trimming come from the DNA, and the V and J calls and clone size come from that table. The sample includes around 70,000 clones, over 75% of them seen just once. The chain combines TRBV19 with TRBJ1-2; 9 nucleotides line up with TRBD1. Sequences were obtained from peripheral blood. This sequence was found in an elderly woman with active or convalescent COVID-19. The DNA for the CDR3 is TGTGCCAGTACGGGGACAGGGAATAGCTATAACTATGGCTACACCTTC. Protein sequence: CASTGTGNSYNYGYTF.